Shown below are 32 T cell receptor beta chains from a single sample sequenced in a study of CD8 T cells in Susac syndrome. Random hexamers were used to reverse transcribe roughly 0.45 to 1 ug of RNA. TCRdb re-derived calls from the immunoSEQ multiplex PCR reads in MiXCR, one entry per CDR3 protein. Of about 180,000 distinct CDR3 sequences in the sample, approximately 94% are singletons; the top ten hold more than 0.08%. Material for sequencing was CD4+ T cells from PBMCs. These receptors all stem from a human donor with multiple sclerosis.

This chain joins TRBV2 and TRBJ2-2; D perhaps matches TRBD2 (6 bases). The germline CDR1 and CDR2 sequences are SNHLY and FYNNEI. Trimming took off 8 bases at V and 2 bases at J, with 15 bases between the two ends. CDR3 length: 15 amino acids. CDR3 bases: TGTGCCAGCCGGGGCACGGGACTCAACACCGGGGAGCTGTTTTTT. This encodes CASRGTGLNTGELFF. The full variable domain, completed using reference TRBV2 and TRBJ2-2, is EPEVTQTPSHQVTQMGQEVILRCVPISNHLYFYWYRQILGQKVEFLVSFYNNEISEKSEIFDDQFSVERPDGSNFTLKIRSTKLEDSAMYFCASRGTGLNTGELFFGEGSRLTVL.

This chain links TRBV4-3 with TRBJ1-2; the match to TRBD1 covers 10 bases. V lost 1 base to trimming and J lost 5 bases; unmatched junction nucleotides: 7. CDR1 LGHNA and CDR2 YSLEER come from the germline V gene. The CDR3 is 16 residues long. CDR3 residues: CASSQAGTGALYGYTF. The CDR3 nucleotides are TGCGCCAGCAGCCAAGCCGGGACAGGGGCTCTGTATGGCTACACCTTC.

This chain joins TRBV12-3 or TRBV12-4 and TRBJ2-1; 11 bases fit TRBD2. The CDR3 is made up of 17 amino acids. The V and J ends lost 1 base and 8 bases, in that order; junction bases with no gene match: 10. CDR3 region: CASSLVAGGPGADEQFF. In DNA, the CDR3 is TGTGCCAGCAGTTTAGTAGCGGGGGGGCCTGGGGCCGATGAGCAGTTCTTC.

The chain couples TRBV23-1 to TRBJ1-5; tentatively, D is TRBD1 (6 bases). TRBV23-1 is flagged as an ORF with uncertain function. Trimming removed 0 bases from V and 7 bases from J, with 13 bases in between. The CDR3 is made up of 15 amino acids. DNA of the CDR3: TGCGCCAGCAGTCAATCCGGGGGCAATGAGCAGCCCCAGCATTTT. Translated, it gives CASSQSGGNEQPQHF.

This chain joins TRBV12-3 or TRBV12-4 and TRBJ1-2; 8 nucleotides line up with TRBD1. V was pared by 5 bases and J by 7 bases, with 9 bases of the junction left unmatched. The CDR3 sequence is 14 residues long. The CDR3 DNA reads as TGTGCCAGCAGTCCCCGGACAGGGCCTAGTGGCTACACCTTC. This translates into CASSPRTGPSGYTF.

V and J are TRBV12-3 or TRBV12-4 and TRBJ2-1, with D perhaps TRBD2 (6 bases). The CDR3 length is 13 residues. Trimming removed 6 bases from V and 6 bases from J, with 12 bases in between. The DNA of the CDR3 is TGTGCCAGCAGGGAGGGGCAGATCAATGAGCAGTTCTTC. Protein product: CASREGQINEQFF.

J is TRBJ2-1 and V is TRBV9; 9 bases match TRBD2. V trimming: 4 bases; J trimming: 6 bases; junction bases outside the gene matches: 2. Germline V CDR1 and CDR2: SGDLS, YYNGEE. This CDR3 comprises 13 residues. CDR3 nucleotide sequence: TGTGCCAGCAGCCAGACTAGCGGCAATGAGCAGTTCTTC. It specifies CASSQTSGNEQFF.

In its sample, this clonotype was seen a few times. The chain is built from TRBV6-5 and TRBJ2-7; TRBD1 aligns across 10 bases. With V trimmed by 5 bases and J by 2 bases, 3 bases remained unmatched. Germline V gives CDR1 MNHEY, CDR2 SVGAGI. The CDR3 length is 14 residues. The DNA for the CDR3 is TGTGCCAGCAGTCCTGACAGGGGGCCCTACGAGCAGTACTTC. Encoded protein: CASSPDRGPYEQYF.

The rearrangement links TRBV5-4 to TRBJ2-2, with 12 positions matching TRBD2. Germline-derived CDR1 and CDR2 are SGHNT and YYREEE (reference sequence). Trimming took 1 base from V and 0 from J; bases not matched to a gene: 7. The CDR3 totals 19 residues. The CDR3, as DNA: TGTGCCAGCAGCTTGATGAGACTAGCGGGAGTCGCGAACACCGGGGAGCTGTTTTTT. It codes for CASSLMRLAGVANTGELFF.

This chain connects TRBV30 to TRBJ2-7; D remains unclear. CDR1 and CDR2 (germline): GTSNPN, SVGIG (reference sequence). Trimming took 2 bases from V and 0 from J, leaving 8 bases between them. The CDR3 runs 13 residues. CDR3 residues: CAWSRVTSYEQYF. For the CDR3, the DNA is TGTGCCTGGAGTAGGGTCACCTCCTACGAGCAGTACTTC.

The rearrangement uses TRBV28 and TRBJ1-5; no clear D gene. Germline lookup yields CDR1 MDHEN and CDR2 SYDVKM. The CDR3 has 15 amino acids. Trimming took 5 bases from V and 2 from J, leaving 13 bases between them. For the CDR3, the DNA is TGTGCCAGCAGTCAAGAAAGGGTACGCAATCAGCCCCAGCATTTT. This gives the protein CASSQERVRNQPQHF.

Written as DNA, the CDR3 is TGTGCCAGCAGCCAAACGACTGGAAACACCATATATTTT. Translated, it gives CASSQTTGNTIYF. This chain connects TRBV3-1 to TRBJ1-3; D is unresolved. From germline, CDR1 is LGHDT and CDR2 YNNKEL (reference sequence). CDR3 size: 13 residues. V lost 2 bases and J 2 bases, leaving 4 bases between the germline ends.

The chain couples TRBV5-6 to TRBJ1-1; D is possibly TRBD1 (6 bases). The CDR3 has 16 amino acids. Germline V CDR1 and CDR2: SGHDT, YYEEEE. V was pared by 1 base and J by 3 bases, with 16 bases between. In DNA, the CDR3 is TGTGCCAGCAGCTTGTACCCCCAGGGGCGCGACACTGAAGCTTTCTTT. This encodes CASSLYPQGRDTEAFF.

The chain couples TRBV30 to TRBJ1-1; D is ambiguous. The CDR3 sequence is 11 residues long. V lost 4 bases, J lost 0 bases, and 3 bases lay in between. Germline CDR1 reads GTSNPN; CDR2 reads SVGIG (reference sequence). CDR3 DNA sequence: TGTGCCTGGACCCTGAACACTGAAGCTTTCTTT. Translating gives CAWTLNTEAFF.

This CDR3 reads CAWSVRGWGQGVNQPQHF. The CDR3 DNA follows: TGTGCCTGGAGTGTTAGAGGATGGGGACAGGGAGTCAATCAGCCCCAGCATTTT. The chain couples TRBV30 to TRBJ1-5, with TRBD1 identical over 9 bases. This CDR3 is 18 amino acids long. The germline gives CDR1 GTSNPN, CDR2 SVGIG (reference sequence). V lost 0 bases and J lost 3; bases outside the gene matches: 12.

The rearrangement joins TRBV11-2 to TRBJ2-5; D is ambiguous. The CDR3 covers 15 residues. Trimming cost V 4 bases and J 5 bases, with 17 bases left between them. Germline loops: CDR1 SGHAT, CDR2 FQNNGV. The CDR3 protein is CASSYRATTLETQYF. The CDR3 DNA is TGTGCCAGCAGCTATCGGGCTACCACTTTGGAGACCCAGTACTTC. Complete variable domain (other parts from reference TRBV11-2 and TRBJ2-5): EAGVAQSPRYKIIEKRQSVAFWCNPISGHATLYWYQQILGQGPKLLIQFQNNGVVDDSQLPKDRFSAERLKGVDSTLKIQPAKLEDSAVYLCASSYRATTLETQYFGPGTRLLVL.

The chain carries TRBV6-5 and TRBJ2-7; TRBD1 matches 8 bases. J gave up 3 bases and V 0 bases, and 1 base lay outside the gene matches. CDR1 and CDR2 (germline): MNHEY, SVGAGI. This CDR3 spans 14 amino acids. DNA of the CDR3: TGTGCCAGCAGTTACTCGACAGGGGTCTACGAGCAGTACTTC. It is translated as CASSYSTGVYEQYF.

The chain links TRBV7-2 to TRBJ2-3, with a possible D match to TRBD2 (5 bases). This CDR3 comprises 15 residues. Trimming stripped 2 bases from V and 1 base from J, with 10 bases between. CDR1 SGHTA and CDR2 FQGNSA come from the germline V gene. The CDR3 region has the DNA TGTGCCAGCAGCTTAAGCGGCCTCGGCACAGATACGCAGTATTTT. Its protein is CASSLSGLGTDTQYF.

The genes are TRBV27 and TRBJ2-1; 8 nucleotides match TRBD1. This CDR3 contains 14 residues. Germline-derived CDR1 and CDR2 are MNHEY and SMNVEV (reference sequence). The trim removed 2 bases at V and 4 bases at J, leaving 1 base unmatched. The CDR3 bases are TGTGCCAGCAGTTTAAGGACAGGGTACAATGAGCAGTTCTTC. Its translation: CASSLRTGYNEQFF.

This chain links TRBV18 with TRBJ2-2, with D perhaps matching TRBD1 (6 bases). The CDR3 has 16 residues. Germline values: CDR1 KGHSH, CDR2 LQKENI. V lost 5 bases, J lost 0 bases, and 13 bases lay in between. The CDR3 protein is CASSEQGPSNTGELFF. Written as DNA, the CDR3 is TGTGCCAGCTCAGAACAGGGACCTTCGAACACCGGGGAGCTGTTTTTT.

The CDR3 region is CASSLRTSGNTGELFF. In DNA, the CDR3 is TGTGCCAGCAGCTTACGGACTAGCGGGAACACCGGGGAGCTGTTTTTT. The rearrangement uses TRBV14 and TRBJ2-2; 10 nucleotides agree with TRBD2. The ends lost 5 bases at V and 1 base at J; junction bases unmatched: 4. The CDR3 contains 16 residues. The germline V gene encodes CDR1 SGHDN and CDR2 FVKESK.

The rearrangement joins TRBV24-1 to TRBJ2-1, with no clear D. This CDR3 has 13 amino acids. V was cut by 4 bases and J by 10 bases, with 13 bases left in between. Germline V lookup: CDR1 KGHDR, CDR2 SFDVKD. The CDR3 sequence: CATSDPPVGEQFF. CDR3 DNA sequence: TGTGCCACCAGTGACCCACCCGTTGGGGAGCAGTTCTTC.

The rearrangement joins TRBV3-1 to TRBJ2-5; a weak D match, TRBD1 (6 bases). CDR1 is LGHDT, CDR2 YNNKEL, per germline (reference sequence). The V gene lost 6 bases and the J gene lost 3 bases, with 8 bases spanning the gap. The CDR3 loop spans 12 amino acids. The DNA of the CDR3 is TGTGCCAGCAGTAACAGGGAAGAGACCCAGTACTTC. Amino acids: CASSNREETQYF.

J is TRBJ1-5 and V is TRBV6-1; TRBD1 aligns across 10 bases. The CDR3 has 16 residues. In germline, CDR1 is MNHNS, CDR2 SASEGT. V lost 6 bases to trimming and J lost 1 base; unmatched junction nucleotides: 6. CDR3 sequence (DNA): TGTGCCAGCAGAAGGGACAGGGGAGTAAGCAATCAGCCCCAGCATTTT. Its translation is CASRRDRGVSNQPQHF.

The DNA of the CDR3 is TGCAGCGTTAGGCCGGGACCAAAGACTGAAGCTTTCTTT. Translating gives CSVRPGPKTEAFF. The chain combines TRBV29-1 with TRBJ1-1; the D gene is possibly TRBD1 (5 bases). V was shortened by 5 bases and J by 5 bases, with 15 bases between the two germline ends. Germline V CDR1 and CDR2: SQVTM, ANQGSEA. The CDR3 contains 13 residues.

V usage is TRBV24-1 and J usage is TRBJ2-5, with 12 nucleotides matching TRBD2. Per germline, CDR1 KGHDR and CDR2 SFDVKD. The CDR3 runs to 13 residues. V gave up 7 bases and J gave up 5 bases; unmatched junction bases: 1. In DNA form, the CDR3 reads TGTGCCACCAGCGGGACTAGCGGGGAGACCCAGTACTTC. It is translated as CATSGTSGETQYF.

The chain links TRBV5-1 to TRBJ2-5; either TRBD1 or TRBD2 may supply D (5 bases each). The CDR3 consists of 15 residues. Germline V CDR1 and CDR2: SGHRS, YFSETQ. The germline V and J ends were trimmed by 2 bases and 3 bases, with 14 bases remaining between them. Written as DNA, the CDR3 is TGCGCCAGCAGCTTATCCCCCGGGACGGAAGAGACCCAGTACTTC. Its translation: CASSLSPGTEETQYF.

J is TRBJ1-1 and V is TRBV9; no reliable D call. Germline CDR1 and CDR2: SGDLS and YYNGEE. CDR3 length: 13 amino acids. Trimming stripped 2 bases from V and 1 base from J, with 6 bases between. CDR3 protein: CASSVIRNTEAFF. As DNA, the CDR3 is TGTGCCAGCAGCGTGATCAGGAACACTGAAGCTTTCTTT.

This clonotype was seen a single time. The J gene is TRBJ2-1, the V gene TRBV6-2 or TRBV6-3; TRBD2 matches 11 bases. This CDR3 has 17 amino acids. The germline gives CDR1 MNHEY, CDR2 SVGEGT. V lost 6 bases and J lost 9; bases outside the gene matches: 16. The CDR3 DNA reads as TGTGCCAGCAGCTCTACGTTGACTAGCGGGGCCTCGGGTGAGCAGTTCTTC. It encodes CASSSTLTSGASGEQFF.

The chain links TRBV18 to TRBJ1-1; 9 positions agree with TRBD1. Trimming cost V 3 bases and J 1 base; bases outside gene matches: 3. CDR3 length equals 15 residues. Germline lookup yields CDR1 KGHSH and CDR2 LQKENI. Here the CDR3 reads CASSPQDRGNTEAFF. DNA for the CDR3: TGTGCCAGCTCACCCCAGGACAGGGGGAACACTGAAGCTTTCTTT.

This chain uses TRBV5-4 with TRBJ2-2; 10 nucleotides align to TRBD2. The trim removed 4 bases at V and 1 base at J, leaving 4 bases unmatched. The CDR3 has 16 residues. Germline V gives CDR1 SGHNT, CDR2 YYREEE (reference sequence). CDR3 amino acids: CASSPRTSGNTGELFF. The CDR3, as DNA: TGTGCCAGCAGCCCCCGGACTAGCGGGAACACCGGGGAGCTGTTTTTT.

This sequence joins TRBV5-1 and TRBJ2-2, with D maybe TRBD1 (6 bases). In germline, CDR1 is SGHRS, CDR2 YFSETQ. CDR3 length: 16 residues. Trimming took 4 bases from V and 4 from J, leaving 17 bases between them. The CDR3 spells CASSPGQRRGTGELFF. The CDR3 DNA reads TGCGCCAGCAGCCCAGGACAGAGAAGGGGCACCGGGGAGCTGTTTTTT.